Listed below are T cell receptor beta chains from one sample, sequenced in a study of CD8+CD57+ T cells in acquired aplastic anemia. TCRdb reprocessed the reads via MiXCR and lists one record per CDR3 protein. Of roughly 280,000 distinct CDR3 sequences in the sample, around three fifths were seen once. The specimen was sorted CD4+, CD8+, or CD8+CD57+ T cells (not recorded which) from PBMCs. The receptor source for this set is a human donor with aplastic anemia. Each CDR3 is given with its conserved first and last residue. Size tells how often a clone was seen (once, few, many) or the class of an expanded clone, and some rows leave it out.

>TRBV2|NA
CASSGTTNYGYTF
>TRBV7-2|NA
CASSLLRVNVLTF
>TRBV20-1|once
CSATQTGVAHEQYF
>TRBV20-1|NA
CSARADGGQQYF
>TRBV7-9|NA
CASTPRLAGVSYSEQFF
>TRBV20-1|NA
CSPSGHAGGIDEQFF
>TRBV5-5|few
CASSLVERSGNTIYF
>TRBV20-1|NA
CSARPGQGNEQFF
>TRBV5-6|NA
CASSLPGLVTSGNEQFF
>TRBV2|NA
CASSEAHPVLNTEAFF
>TRBV20-1|NA
CSASPATGDREQYF
>TRBV20-1|once
CSAPGTGELFF
>TRBV7-8|few
CASSLDPGDTEAFF
>TRBV2|few
CASSESRGPSEQYF
>TRBV12-5|NA
CASASRARDEQFF